This entry concerns a single TCR beta chain. It has no known antigen specificity. One base away there is no much larger clone; base qualities are not given. The data derive from a study of vaccination and CD4 T cells after COVID-19 (dated by TCRdb to between 2022 and 2023). For the wider study: Convalescent patients had a positive SARS-CoV-2 result on nasal swab PCR, and of these patients, about ten had mild disease and one had severe disease. Control cultures received a CEFX viral epitope pool as the positive control, an HIV-1 Nef peptide pool as the negative control, or no peptide. Post-vaccine blood samples were collected a median of approximately 68 days after the second vaccine dose, ranging from roughly 12 to 250 days. Post-COVID blood samples were collected from convalescent patients a median of around 100 days after diagnosis, with a range of about 35 to 161 days. The convalescent cohort comprised six males and four females, including two Hispanic individuals, seven Caucasians, two Asians and one multiracial person. In 10 COVID-19 convalescent patients and 4 infection-naive healthy vaccine recipients, the spike-specific CD4+ TCR repertoire before mRNA vaccination was compared with the repertoire after mRNA vaccination. Participants received two doses of either the Pfizer-BioNTech BNT162b2 vaccine (n=8) or the Moderna mRNA-1273 vaccine (n=2). Culture stimuli were overlapping spike peptide pools from SARS-CoV-2 and from the common cold coronaviruses HCoV-NL63, HCoV-OC43 and HCoV-229E.

V is reduced by 3 bases and J by 5 bases, leaving a spacing of 7 bases between them. CDR3 length: 13 amino acids, cysteine to phenylalanine. The kept DNA is CDR3 alone, 39 bases in frame from the first base. The germline V gene yields SNHLY for CDR1 and FYNNEI for CDR2. Receptor libraries were prepared by PCR. TCR sequencing of DNA from cultured CD4+ T cells used the Oncomine TCR Beta short-read assay at the Johns Hopkins FTIC core. The QIAamp micro DNA kit was used to extract genomic DNA from the cultured CD4+ T cells. Oncomine TCR Beta libraries from cultured CD4+ T cells were pooled with unique dual indexes and sequenced on an Illumina iSeq 100. From the authors' description of their analysis: Non-productive sequences were removed, and CDR3s not starting with C, not ending with F or W, or shorter than 7 amino acids were discarded. The MANAFEST web application identified antigen-specific clonotypes by comparing peptide-stimulated wells against reference wells and other culture wells. An FDR below 0.05, an odds ratio above 5, and a productive frequency above 0.1% in at least two of three replicate wells were required for clones to be considered positive. Clonotypes that were significantly expanded in both SARS-CoV-2 spike wells and at least one common cold coronavirus spike condition were defined as cross-reactive. CDR3 homology was assessed with Levenshtein distances (stringdist) and unrooted phylogenetic trees (ape) in R version 3.6.1. The public reads were run again by TCRdb, first through fastp at Q25 and then through MiXCR, and only productive beta chains were kept. Each CDR3 protein gets just one entry, which takes the most common genes and DNA from the rows behind it. In this record, the V and J calls reflect TCRdb's handling and not the investigators' own analysis. The table for this sample lists about 13,000 distinct CDR3 sequences; 41% of them were counted only once. Of the sample, about 9% falls within the top ten clones.

Per the publication, the treatment or condition label means: roughly nine-day PBMC culture with coronavirus spike peptide pools or control peptides (ViraFEST assay). To expand antigen-specific T cells with peptide pools and then pick out the expanded clonotypes through TCR sequencing, the study relied on the ViraFEST assay. The convalescent patients' positive SARS-CoV-2 PCR tests fell between March and December 2020, which was before the Alpha, Beta and Delta variants emerged in the United States. Each well held approximately 2 million PBMCs cultured in IMDM containing about 5% human AB serum and approximately 10 IU/ml IL-2, with 8 to 10 ug/ml peptide pools added. Half of the culture medium was replaced with fresh IL-2-containing medium on days 3 and 7. After around 11 days of culture, CD4+ T cells were isolated by negative selection using the EasySep CD4+ T cell isolation kit. PBMCs were separated from whole blood using Ficoll-Paque Plus gradient centrifugation and then either used fresh or cryopreserved at -140C. In general, triplicate wells were set up for every culture condition.

On the study overall, not on this receptor specifically: Of the vaccine-specific clones found in convalescent patients, nearly all (304 of 307) were mono-reactive for SARS-CoV-2 spike instead of being cross-reactive with common cold coronaviruses. Relatively few convalescent patients were included in the study, and early timepoints after natural infection were not analyzed. In convalescent patients, a median around 89% of post-vaccine SARS-CoV-2-reactive clones were detected only after vaccination, suggesting vaccine-specific priming. The median count of SARS-CoV-2-reactive clonotypes went up from 20 to 25 after infection to roughly 38 after vaccination, although the change was not significant.

The sequence joins TRBV2 to TRBJ2-2; the best D guess is TRBD2, with 6 bases matching. The sample consisted of CD4+ T cells from blood, cultured in vitro, taken after SARS-CoV-2 vaccination. This sequence was found in a human donor who had recovered from COVID-19. The CDR3 is CASSDAGTGELFF. The nucleotide sequence reads TGTGCCAGCAGTGATGCGGGGACCGGGGAGCTGTTTTTT.